The 16 T cell receptor beta chains presented below share a single source sample, sequenced in a study of Graves' ophthalmopathy and Graves' hyperthyroidism. Researchers took RNA transcripts and amplified TCR beta CDR3 regions from them. The first round was an RT-PCR with HTBI primers, and the second round was a multiplex PCR. From the multiplex PCR reads, TCRdb called clonotypes with MiXCR, one entry per CDR3 protein. The sample yields hundreds of thousands of distinct CDR3 sequences, under 25% seen once. Source material: peripheral blood. Source of these receptors: a woman aged 45-60 years with Graves' ophthalmopathy.

This rearrangement joins TRBV28 to TRBJ2-2, with D maybe TRBD2 (6 bases). Trimming cost V 5 bases and J 4 bases, with 14 bases left between them. The CDR3 runs to 15 residues. Germline V lookup: CDR1 MDHEN, CDR2 SYDVKM. The CDR3 nucleotides read TGTGCCAGCAGTAGCCCCGGACTACTCACCGGGGAGCTGTTTTTT. This gives the protein CASSSPGLLTGELFF.

V usage is TRBV2 and J usage is TRBJ2-7; 12 nucleotides align to TRBD2. The germline CDR1 and CDR2 sequences are SNHLY and FYNNEI. The CDR3 has 16 residues. V shed 4 bases and J 5 bases; nucleotides not matched to a gene: 9. The DNA of the CDR3 is TGTGCCAGCAGTGGGACTGGACTAGCGGGGAGGAACGAGCAGTACTTC. This encodes CASSGTGLAGRNEQYF.

This clonotype was observed at least ten times. The V call is TRBV10-3, the J call TRBJ2-5; unclear D gene. CDR1 ENHRY and CDR2 SYGVKD come from the germline V gene. The V end lost 10 bases, the J end lost 0 bases, and 9 bases lay between the germline ends. The CDR3 is 12 residues long. DNA for the CDR3: TGTGCCACCGGAGCGAACCAAGAGACCCAGTACTTC. Protein sequence: CATGANQETQYF.

The gene calls are TRBV20-1 and TRBJ1-6; 9 positions match TRBD1. V was pared by 6 bases and J by 9 bases, with 6 bases of the junction left unmatched. CDR1 is DFQATT, CDR2 SNEGSKA, per germline (reference sequence). The CDR3 is made up of 13 amino acids. CDR3 residues: CSAGTGIGSPLHF. CDR3 nucleotides: TGCAGTGCCGGGACAGGGATCGGTTCACCCCTCCACTTT.

This clonotype occurred many times. The chain joins TRBV28 to TRBJ2-7, with 7 bases fitting TRBD2. The CDR3 is 15 amino acids. Unmatched junction bases numbered 8, after V lost 5 bases and J lost 1 base. Germline V gene lookup returns CDR1 MDHEN and CDR2 SYDVKM. The DNA for the CDR3 is TGTGCCAGCAGTGCCCCTGCTAGCGGATCCTACGAGCAGTACTTC. It codes for CASSAPASGSYEQYF. Looking up the rest from reference TRBV28 and TRBJ2-7 gives the full variable domain: DVKVTQSSRYLVKRTGEKVFLECVQDMDHENMFWYRQDPGLGLRLIYFSYDVKMKEKGDIPEGYSVSREKKERFSLILESASTNQTSMYLCASSAPASGSYEQYFGPGTRLTVT.

In this sample, this clonotype turned up many times. This sequence joins TRBV4-2 and TRBJ2-7; TRBD2 matches 8 bases. The CDR3 is 14 amino acids. Germline values: CDR1 LGHNA, CDR2 YNFKEQ. J lost 5 bases, V lost 5 bases, and 8 bases had no gene match. The CDR3 sequence is CASSTETSVNEQYF. The CDR3 nucleotides read TGTGCCAGCAGCACAGAGACTAGCGTGAACGAGCAGTACTTC.

This clonotype has at least ten counts. The CDR3 nucleotides read TGTGCCATCAGTGGGACGAACACTGAAGCTTTCTTT. Translated, it gives CAISGTNTEAFF. The rearrangement links TRBV10-3 to TRBJ1-1; D uncertain. Trimming removed 4 bases at V and 1 base at J, with 4 bases between. CDR3 length: 12 residues. In germline, CDR1 is ENHRY, CDR2 SYGVKD.

This clonotype was recorded many times. This rearrangement joins TRBV7-6 to TRBJ2-5; no reliable D call. V lost 4 bases and J lost 1, with 10 bases in between. In germline, CDR1 is SGHVS, CDR2 FNYEAQ. The CDR3 runs to 14 residues. DNA of the CDR3: TGTGCCAGCAGCTCACGCCCGCGCCAAGAGACCCAGTACTTC. The encoded protein is CASSSRPRQETQYF.

This clonotype was counted many times. The V gene is TRBV12-3 or TRBV12-4, the J gene TRBJ2-7; 7 bases fit TRBD2. V was clipped by 7 bases and J by 0 bases; unmatched bases: 3. The CDR3 runs to 13 residues. Here the CDR3 reads CASTRTSSYEQYF. CDR3 nucleotide sequence: TGTGCCAGCACCAGGACTAGCTCCTACGAGCAGTACTTC.

The rearrangement uses TRBV20-1 and TRBJ1-1; D not resolved. Germline V gene sequence: CDR1 DFQATT, CDR2 SNEGSKA (reference sequence). V lost 3 bases and J 4 bases, leaving 12 bases between the germline ends. The CDR3 contains 13 residues. This chain's CDR3 is CSARERPSTEAFF. The CDR3 DNA reads TGCAGTGCTAGGGAGCGCCCGAGCACTGAAGCTTTCTTT.

At least ten counts were recorded for this clonotype. The rearrangement uses TRBV28 and TRBJ2-7, with 8 positions matching TRBD1. This CDR3 is 14 amino acids long. Germline trimming cut 8 bases from V and 4 bases from J; bases unmatched to any gene: 10. CDR1 is MDHEN and CDR2 is SYDVKM in the germline V gene. For the CDR3, the DNA is TGTGCCAGCCAACTTCCGGGACAGGTTTACGAGCAGTACTTC. Protein product: CASQLPGQVYEQYF.

The chain employs TRBV6-5 and TRBJ2-2; TRBD2 might be the D (6 bases). The length of the CDR3 is 15 residues. Germline V gene lookup returns CDR1 MNHEY and CDR2 SVGAGI. V lost 2 bases and J 6 bases, leaving 13 bases between the germline ends. Here the CDR3 DNA reads TGTGCCAGCAGTTACGCGGCGGGGCCCGCCGGGGAGCTGTTTTTT. This encodes CASSYAAGPAGELFF.

In its sample, this clonotype was seen many times. The V call is TRBV6-5, the J call TRBJ1-4, with D tentatively TRBD1 (6 bases). The V and J ends lost 0 bases and 6 bases respectively, with 11 bases between them. The V gene's germline CDR1 is MNHEY and CDR2 SVGAGI. CDR3 length equals 15 residues. This chain's CDR3 is CASSYSGHLDEKLFF. CDR3 coding DNA: TGTGCCAGCAGTTACTCGGGACACTTAGATGAAAAACTGTTTTTT.

The chain employs TRBV12-3 or TRBV12-4 and TRBJ1-2, with D perhaps TRBD1 (5 bases). Between the trimmed V and J ends, which lost 5 bases and 4 bases, there was a span of 17 bases. This CDR3 comprises 15 residues. Here the CDR3 DNA reads TGTGCCAGCAGTCCAAAGGTCGGGACGACCTATGGCTACACCTTC. It yields the protein CASSPKVGTTYGYTF.

This clonotype was picked up a small number of times. This chain uses TRBV15 with TRBJ1-3; D not certain. The CDR3 has 15 residues. CDR1 LNHNV and CDR2 YYDKDF come from the germline V gene (reference sequence). V shed 0 bases and J shed 5 bases, with 11 bases lying between them. The CDR3 spells CATSRDRGGRNTIYF. CDR3 nucleotides: TGTGCCACCAGCAGAGATCGGGGTGGGAGAAACACCATATATTTT.

The V gene is TRBV13, the J gene TRBJ1-2; D gene ambiguous. The CDR3 is made up of 15 amino acids. Germline assignment: CDR1 PRHDT and CDR2 FYEKMQ (reference sequence). V was clipped by 5 bases and J by 0 bases, with 13 bases between them. This CDR3 is CASSVSQSPNYGYTF. CDR3 nucleotides: TGTGCCAGCAGCGTTTCTCAGAGTCCTAACTATGGCTACACCTTC.